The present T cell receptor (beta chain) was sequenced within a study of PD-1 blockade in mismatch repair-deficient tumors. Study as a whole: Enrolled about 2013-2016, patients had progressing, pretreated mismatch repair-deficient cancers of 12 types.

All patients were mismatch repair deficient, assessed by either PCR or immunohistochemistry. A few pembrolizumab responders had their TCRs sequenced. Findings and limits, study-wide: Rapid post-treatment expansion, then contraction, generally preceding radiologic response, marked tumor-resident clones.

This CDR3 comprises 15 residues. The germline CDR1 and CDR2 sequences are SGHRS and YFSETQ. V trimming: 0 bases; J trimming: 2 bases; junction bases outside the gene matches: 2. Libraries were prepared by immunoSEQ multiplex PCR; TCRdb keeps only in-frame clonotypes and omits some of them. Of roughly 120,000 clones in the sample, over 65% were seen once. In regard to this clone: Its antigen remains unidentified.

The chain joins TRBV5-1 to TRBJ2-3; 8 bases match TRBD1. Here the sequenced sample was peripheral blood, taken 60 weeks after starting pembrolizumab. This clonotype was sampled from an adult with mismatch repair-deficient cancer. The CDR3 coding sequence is TGCGCCAGCAGCTTGGGGACAGGGACCACAGATACGCAGTATTTT. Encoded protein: CASSLGTGTTDTQYF.